This T cell receptor beta chain was obtained from a study of regulatory T cells in long-lasting Graves disease. Assembly of TCR beta libraries relied on iRepertoire HTBI primers together with Arm-PCR of CDR3 regions. TCRdb used MiXCR to reprocess the multiplex PCR reads, holding one entry per CDR3 protein. The sample includes 400,000 to 500,000 distinct CDR3 sequences, about a sixth of them seen just once. Documented time point: newly diagnosed GD, antithyroid drugs for less than 3 months. RNA extracted from PBMCs served as the sequencing template. V was cut by 0 bases and J by 4 bases, with 8 bases left in between. The V gene's germline CDR1 is SGHRS and CDR2 YFSETQ. CDR3 size: 14 residues. The sample was also reused in another study, on T cells in Graves' hyperthyroidism and ophthalmopathy.

The sample in question was peripheral blood mononuclear cells (PBMCs), obtained at new diagnosis, from a patient treated with antithyroid drugs. This chain connects TRBV5-1 to TRBJ1-3; D is unclear. The origin of this receptor is a woman aged 18-29 years with Graves disease. The chain's CDR3 is CASSLGNTGNTIYF. Here the CDR3 DNA reads TGCGCCAGCAGCTTGGGGAACACCGGAAACACCATATATTTT.